A selection of T cell receptor beta chains follows, all from one sample in a study of OX40 agonist ivuxolimab in advanced cancers. Clones were sequenced by immunoSEQ multiplex PCR, and TCRdb holds only the in-frame ones, with some missing. The repertoire has under 40,000 clones, 89% of them found once; the top ten carry 0.9% to 0.95%. The sequencing used CD4+ or CD8+ T cells sorted from blood, collected in a trial of the OX40 agonist ivuxolimab. These receptors came from an adult with an advanced solid tumor such as melanoma, head and neck, liver or kidney cancer. Both conserved end residues are part of each CDR3. The D gene is left open where the match is weak. The size entry is marked missing in some rows and otherwise reads once, few, many or a size class.

J gene | clone size | D gene | V gene | CDR3 DNA | CDR3 protein
TRBJ1-4 | NA | TRBD1 | TRBV7-9 | TGTGCCAGCAGCGCCCGAGGGACAGGCACAACTAATGAAAAACTGTTTTTT | CASSARGTGTTNEKLFF
TRBJ1-1 | NA | NA | TRBV18 | TGTGCCAGCTCCCGAGGGACGGAGAACACTGAAGCTTTCTTT | CASSRGTENTEAFF
TRBJ2-5 | NA | TRBD2 | TRBV7-9 | TGTGCCAGCAGCTTAGCTGTAGCGGGGAGGGAGACCCAGTACTTC | CASSLAVAGRETQYF
TRBJ1-4 | NA | NA | TRBV11-2 | TGTGCCAGCAGCCGGGGCCAGGCAGGGCGTAATGAAAAACTGTTTTTT | CASSRGQAGRNEKLFF
TRBJ1-3 | NA | TRBD1 | TRBV19 | TGTGCCAGTAGTTTGGGACAGGGGACTGGAAACACCATATATTTT | CASSLGQGTGNTIYF
TRBJ1-1 | NA | NA | TRBV10-2 | TGCGCCAGCAGCCGGGAAGTACTGTTCCAGGGCACTGAAGCTTTCTTT | CASSREVLFQGTEAFF
TRBJ1-2 | NA | TRBD1 | TRBV5-1 | TGCGCCAGCAGCTTGATGGGACAGGGGGCCCATGGCTACACCTTC | CASSLMGQGAHGYTF
TRBJ2-7 | NA | NA | TRBV7-2 | TGTGCCAGCAGCCCGGACTACCGTGGGCAATACTTC | CASSPDYRGQYF
TRBJ2-5 | once | NA | TRBV5-4 | TGTGCCAGCAGCACCGGGACCTATGAAGAGACCCAGTACTTC | CASSTGTYEETQYF
TRBJ1-3 | once | NA | TRBV10-3 | TGTGCCATCAGTGGACAGGCAGAGGGAAACACCATATATTTT | CAISGQAEGNTIYF
TRBJ2-6 | NA | TRBD2 | TRBV4-2 | TGTGCCAGCAGCCCGGACCGACTAGCGGGGGGGCAGGGGTCTGGGGCCAACGTCCTGACTTTC | CASSPDRLAGGQGSGANVLTF
TRBJ2-6 | NA | NA | TRBV28 | TGTGCCAGCCAAGAAAGCAGCTCTGGGGCCAACGTCCTGACTTTC | CASQESSSGANVLTF
TRBJ1-1 | NA | TRBD1 | TRBV2 | TGTGCCAGCAGGGAACGATCTGTAGGACAGGGGTTCATTTTCTTT | CASRERSVGQGFIFF